The present T cell receptor beta chain was sequenced within a study of beta chain features in type 1 diabetes. The germline V gene has CDR1 GTSNPN and CDR2 SVGIG (reference sequence). The V gene end was trimmed by 7 bases and the J gene end by 4 bases; junction bases not matched to a gene: 15. The CDR3 loop spans 17 amino acids. TCRB transcripts that were expressed got sequenced, as all of the isolated RNA had been reverse transcribed. TCRdb keeps only in-frame clones here, not all; method: immunoSEQ multiplex PCR. Among about 160,000 clones listed, about 8.1% were seen once. The chain is built from TRBV30 and TRBJ2-3; 12 nucleotides agree with TRBD1. Sequences were obtained from central memory CD4+ T cells from blood. This TCR derives from a man between 18 and 35 years old in good health. CDR3 DNA sequence: TGTGCCTCAAGTTTGGAATCCGGGACAGGGGGCTCAGATACGCAGTATTTT. It is translated as CASSLESGTGGSDTQYF.